The clone carrying this T cell receptor beta chain was counted only a few times. Its antigen is not identified. The data stem from a study of spatial heterogeneity in lung cancer. Single TCR cDNA molecules each had their own unique molecular identifier. TCRdb reprocessed the 5' RACE reads via MiXCR and lists one record per CDR3 protein. The sample records around 24,000 distinct CDR3 sequences, roughly 13% being singletons. Overall study results and limits: Resection saw ubiquitous expanded tumor TCRs appear in blood more than follow-up did.

The J segment lost 0 bases and the V segment lost 5 bases, leaving 6 bases of the junction unmatched. The CDR3 totals 16 residues. Germline CDR1 and CDR2: PRHDT and FYEKMQ (reference sequence). Described time point: sample taken at primary tumor resection. The sequenced material consisted of unsorted whole RNA from tumor, nontumor lung or frozen PBMC. Untreated early-stage non-small cell lung cancer patients, over 55 in total, were the donors. The sequence came from a female donor with early-stage non-small cell lung cancer. The input for sequencing was PBMCs, taken at surgery. The V and J genes are TRBV13 and TRBJ2-1, with 8 bases that match TRBD1. In DNA form, the CDR3 reads TGTGCCAGCAGCCTACCAGGGGGCGGCTCCTACAATGAGCAGTTCTTC. Its translation: CASSLPGGGSYNEQFF.